Presented here are 8 T cell receptor beta chains from one specimen sequenced in a study of shared clonotypes between healthy human individuals. The repertoire was sequenced with immunoSEQ multiplex PCR; TCRdb's copy has only in-frame clones and lacks some. The data show 2 million to 3 million clones, with 90% to 95% seen just once and approximately 0.37% held by the top ten. Material: naive CD4+ T cells from PBMCs. Described subset: CD45RA+ positively selected. Every receptor here comes from a man aged 18 to 30 in good health. Some clones in this sample may be carry-over from other donors' samples.

This chain connects TRBV5-4 to TRBJ1-4; tentative D call: TRBD1 (5 bases). Germline loops: CDR1 SGHNT, CDR2 YYREEE (reference sequence). The CDR3 is made up of 14 amino acids. V was cut by 0 bases and J by 6 bases, with 9 bases left in between. The CDR3 spells CASSLVQGDEKLFF. The CDR3 nucleotides are TGTGCCAGCAGCTTGGTTCAGGGCGATGAAAAACTGTTTTTT.

This sequence joins TRBV6-1 and TRBJ2-7, with TRBD2 identical over 10 bases. This CDR3 has 13 residues. Trimming removed 6 bases from V and 3 bases from J; junction bases left unmatched: 2. Germline loops: CDR1 MNHNS, CDR2 SASEGT. As DNA, the CDR3 is TGTGCCAGCAGAACTAGCGGGATCTACGAGCAGTACTTC. Protein sequence: CASRTSGIYEQYF.

The rearrangement uses TRBV28 and TRBJ1-5; 7 bases align to TRBD1. The germline CDR1 and CDR2 sequences are MDHEN and SYDVKM. J lost 1 base, V lost 4 bases, and 10 bases had no gene match. CDR3 length equals 17 residues. The CDR3 DNA follows: TGTGCCAGCAGTTCCATCAGGGGGTCACCGAGCAATCAGCCCCAGCATTTT. Protein sequence: CASSSIRGSPSNQPQHF.

J is TRBJ2-3 and V is TRBV28, with unresolved D. Trimming took off 3 bases at V and 5 bases at J, with 6 bases between the two ends. CDR1 and CDR2 (germline): MDHEN, SYDVKM. The CDR3 is 12 residues long. The CDR3 DNA reads TGTGCCAGCAGTTTTACAAGAGATACGCAGTATTTT. This codes for CASSFTRDTQYF.

The chain combines TRBV2 with TRBJ2-2, with TRBD2 matching 13 bases. Germline CDR1 reads SNHLY; CDR2 reads FYNNEI. This CDR3 has 17 residues. V lost 6 bases, J lost 1 base, and 5 bases stayed unmatched. The CDR3 is CASRHGTSGKNTGELFF. CDR3 nucleotide sequence: TGTGCCAGCAGGCATGGGACTAGCGGGAAGAACACCGGGGAGCTGTTTTTT.

J is TRBJ2-5 and V is TRBV28, with D maybe TRBD2 (5 bases). V lost 6 bases to trimming and J lost 5 bases, with 16 bases between them. This CDR3 comprises 14 residues. Per the germline V gene, CDR1 is MDHEN and CDR2 is SYDVKM. The CDR3 DNA is TGTGCCAGCAGCCTTGAAGGAGGAAGTGAGACCCAGTACTTC. As protein: CASSLEGGSETQYF.

V gene TRBV6-1 combines with J gene TRBJ2-7, with D possibly called TRBD1 or TRBD2 (5 bases each). Per germline, CDR1 MNHNS and CDR2 SASEGT. This CDR3 comprises 14 residues. Trimming removed 4 bases at V and 4 bases at J, with 14 bases between. The CDR3 coding sequence is TGTGCCAGCAGTGCACGCGTCGGGACGTACGAGCAGTACTTC. It yields the protein CASSARVGTYEQYF.

The chain uses TRBV5-1 and TRBJ1-1, with D unresolved. The CDR3 runs 13 residues. The V end lost 2 bases, the J end lost 1 base, and 6 bases lay between the germline ends. Germline V gene lookup returns CDR1 SGHRS and CDR2 YFSETQ. The CDR3 loop is CASSFQSNTEAFF. CDR3 nucleotide sequence: TGCGCCAGCAGCTTCCAGTCGAACACTGAAGCTTTCTTT.